The 21 T cell receptor beta chains reported below all come from one sample, sequenced in a study of blood T cell repertoires in COVID-19 (dated by TCRdb to between 2020 and 2021). Receptor libraries were prepared by the immunoSEQ multiplex PCR assay. TCRdb carries this immuneACCESS record with in-frame sequences only. Its versions omit some clonotypes, under half of them owing to an unresolved V gene in the studies checked, with the rest unexplained. The sample table holds hundreds of thousands of clones, of which about nine tenths were seen once. The top ten clonotypes cover more than 5.5% of the sample. Input material: peripheral blood. The receptors originated from a woman aged 70-85 years with COVID-19, enrolled during active disease.

J is TRBJ2-7 and V is TRBV4-3, with TRBD1 matching 7 bases. There are 15 residues in the CDR3. Germline-derived CDR1 and CDR2 are LGHNA and YSLEER. With 8 bases clipped from V and 0 bases from J, the junction kept 10 bases outside the gene matches. In DNA form, the CDR3 reads TGCGCCAGCTCTAAGACGGGGACAGCCTCCTACGAGCAGTACTTC. Amino acids: CASSKTGTASYEQYF.

The rearrangement uses TRBV15 and TRBJ1-2, with D perhaps matching TRBD1 (6 bases). Trimming took off 0 bases at V and 8 bases at J, with 13 bases between the two ends. This CDR3 is 14 amino acids long. The germline CDR1 and CDR2 sequences are LNHNV and YYDKDF (reference sequence). This chain's CDR3 is CATSRDRGFEGYTF. CDR3 DNA: TGTGCCACCAGCAGAGACAGGGGCTTTGAGGGCTACACCTTC.

There are a few counts of this clone. V is TRBV6-5 and J is TRBJ2-7, with D possibly being TRBD1 (6 bases). Germline assignment: CDR1 MNHEY and CDR2 SVGAGI. The V and J ends lost 2 bases and 2 bases respectively, with 13 bases between them. The CDR3 is 15 amino acids. Here the CDR3 reads CASSYQKTGPYEQYF. CDR3 DNA sequence: TGTGCCAGCAGTTACCAGAAGACAGGCCCCTACGAGCAGTACTTC.

This clone was seen a handful of times. In nucleotides, the CDR3 is TGCGCCAGCAGCTTTTTCTGGGGGGTGCAAGGCACCGGGGAGCTGTTTTTT. It specifies CASSFFWGVQGTGELFF. This chain uses TRBV4-1 with TRBJ2-2, with D possibly matching TRBD2 (6 bases). Germline-derived CDR1 and CDR2 are MGHRA and YSYEKL. The CDR3 contains 17 residues. Trimming cost V 5 bases and J 4 bases, with 20 bases left between them.

The rearrangement links TRBV5-1 to TRBJ1-4; D call uncertain. Germline CDR1 SGHRS, CDR2 YFSETQ. The V gene lost 4 bases and the J gene lost 4 bases, with 11 bases spanning the gap. The CDR3 loop spans 14 amino acids. The CDR3 nucleotides read TGCGCCAGCAGCCGGCGGGCTATTAATGAAAAACTGTTTTTT. This codes for CASSRRAINEKLFF.

The chain uses TRBV4-3 and TRBJ2-5; 13 nucleotides agree with TRBD2. Trimming took 4 bases from V and 4 from J; bases not matched to a gene: 6. The germline V gene has CDR1 LGHNA and CDR2 YSLEER. CDR3 length equals 16 residues. CDR3 in DNA: TGCGCCAGCAGCCTCTCCACTAGCGGGGGGGCAGAGACCCAGTACTTC. Protein sequence: CASSLSTSGGAETQYF.

The chain employs TRBV29-1 and TRBJ1-1, with 9 positions matching TRBD1. Trimming at V came to 1 base and at J to 6 bases, leaving 6 bases not matched to a gene. This CDR3 is 14 amino acids long. CDR1 and CDR2 from the germline V gene are SQVTM and ANQGSEA. CDR3 amino acids: CSVEGGQGLAEAFF. CDR3 coding DNA: TGCAGCGTTGAAGGAGGACAGGGGCTCGCTGAAGCTTTCTTT.

The chain uses TRBV14 and TRBJ2-3, with 8 bases lining up with TRBD2. V gave up 4 bases and J gave up 2 bases; unmatched junction bases: 8. The germline gives CDR1 SGHDN, CDR2 FVKESK. The CDR3 length is 16 residues. The CDR3, as DNA: TGTGCCAGCAGCCGAGTACAACTAGCGGCCACAGATACGCAGTATTTT. Encoded protein: CASSRVQLAATDTQYF.

This chain uses TRBV5-1 with TRBJ2-2; 12 bases match TRBD2. Per the germline V gene, CDR1 is SGHRS and CDR2 is YFSETQ. The CDR3 has 17 residues. The J segment lost 4 bases and the V segment lost 0 bases, leaving 4 bases of the junction unmatched. CDR3 DNA sequence: TGCGCCAGCAGCTTGGGACTAGCGGGGGATCGCACCGGGGAGCTGTTTTTT. As protein: CASSLGLAGDRTGELFF. The complete variable domain, with remaining parts taken from reference TRBV5-1 and TRBJ2-2, reads KAGVTQTPRYLIKTRGQQVTLSCSPISGHRSVSWYQQTPGQGLQFLFEYFSETQRNKGNFPGRFSGRQFSNSRSEMNVSTLELGDSALYLCASSLGLAGDRTGELFFGEGSRLTVL.

The table lists this clone with a count of one. V and J are TRBV12-5 and TRBJ2-3, with TRBD1 identical over 9 bases. Unmatched junction bases numbered 2, after V lost 3 bases and J lost 1 base. The CDR3 runs 15 residues. CDR1 and CDR2 from the germline V gene are LGHNT and FRNRAP. CDR3 DNA: TGTGCTAGTGGTTTTCGGACAGGGGGCACAGATACGCAGTATTTT. This encodes CASGFRTGGTDTQYF.

The V call is TRBV7-9, the J call TRBJ1-2; D is perhaps TRBD1 (5 bases). Trimming shortened V by 2 bases and J by 8 bases, and 21 bases separated the two germline ends. The CDR3 runs to 16 residues. Per the germline V gene, CDR1 is SEHNR and CDR2 is FQNEAQ (reference sequence). The CDR3 loop reads CASSLNALQAPTGYTF. The CDR3 nucleotides read TGTGCCAGCAGCTTAAACGCCTTACAGGCCCCAACCGGCTACACCTTC. Filled out from reference TRBV7-9 and TRBJ1-2, the complete variable domain reads DTGVSQNPRHKITKRGQNVTFRCDPISEHNRLYWYRQTLGQGPEFLTYFQNEAQLEKSRLLSDRFSAERPKGSFSTLEIQRTEQGDSAMYLCASSLNALQAPTGYTFGSGTRLTVV.

The J gene is TRBJ1-1, the V gene TRBV2; weak D call: TRBD1 (6 bases). From germline, CDR1 is SNHLY and CDR2 FYNNEI. This CDR3 contains 13 residues. The V gene lost 7 bases and the J gene lost 1 base, with 10 bases spanning the gap. The CDR3 DNA reads TGTGCCAGCAACTCGGACAGGAACACTGAAGCTTTCTTT. Translated: CASNSDRNTEAFF.

V and J are TRBV6-5 and TRBJ2-7; 9 bases match TRBD2. The CDR3 contains 14 residues. V was clipped by 5 bases and J by 4 bases; unmatched bases: 6. Looked up from germline, CDR1 is MNHEY and CDR2 is SVGAGI. The DNA of the CDR3 is TGTGCCAGCAGTACAACTAGCGGGCAATACGAGCAGTACTTC. This encodes CASSTTSGQYEQYF.

The chain links TRBV10-3 to TRBJ1-1; D is possibly TRBD1 (6 bases). This CDR3 region has 13 residues. Germline lookup yields CDR1 ENHRY and CDR2 SYGVKD. V shed 3 bases and J shed 10 bases, with 15 bases lying between them. CDR3 DNA: TGTGCCATCAGTGAATTGGGGGACATAACAGCTTTCTTT. Protein: CAISELGDITAFF.

The genes are TRBV10-3 and TRBJ1-5; D perhaps matches TRBD1 (5 bases). CDR3 length equals 15 residues. Germline V gene sequence: CDR1 ENHRY, CDR2 SYGVKD. Trimming left V 3 bases short and J 6 bases short, with 15 bases between. The CDR3 DNA is TGTGCCATCAGTGACGTAGGGGATCAGAGTCAGCCCCAGCATTTT. Residues: CAISDVGDQSQPQHF.

This sequence joins TRBV19 and TRBJ2-3; 9 nucleotides match TRBD1. With V trimmed by 3 bases and J by 1 base, 11 bases remained unmatched. CDR1 LNHDA and CDR2 SQIVND come from the germline V gene (reference sequence). The CDR3 extends over 18 amino acids. CDR3: CASSIFGYRGPGTDTQYF. As DNA, the CDR3 is TGTGCCAGTAGTATTTTTGGCTACAGGGGGCCAGGCACAGATACGCAGTATTTT.

Only one count was recorded for this clone. The chain combines TRBV24-1 with TRBJ1-2; 7 positions match TRBD1. CDR1 KGHDR and CDR2 SFDVKD come from the germline V gene. J lost 8 bases, V lost 3 bases, and 8 bases had no gene match. This CDR3 is 14 amino acids long. The CDR3: CATSDTQGTQGYTF. As DNA, the CDR3 is TGTGCCACCAGTGATACACAGGGGACCCAGGGCTACACCTTC.

The chain joins TRBV2 to TRBJ1-5; 11 positions agree with TRBD1. Germline V gene sequence: CDR1 SNHLY, CDR2 FYNNEI. CDR3 size: 19 residues. The V gene end was trimmed by 7 bases and the J gene end by 0 bases; junction bases not matched to a gene: 14. The CDR3 sequence: CASIRDRGNDFYSNQPQHF. In DNA, the CDR3 is TGTGCCAGCATTCGGGACAGGGGGAATGATTTTTATAGCAATCAGCCCCAGCATTTT.

V is TRBV6-5 and J is TRBJ2-1; D perhaps matches TRBD1 (6 bases). This CDR3 has 13 residues. Germline CDR1 MNHEY, CDR2 SVGAGI. The V end was cut by 0 bases, the J end by 7 bases, with 7 bases between. In DNA form, the CDR3 reads TGTGCCAGCAGTTACTCAAGGGGGAATGAGCAGTTCTTC. Amino acids: CASSYSRGNEQFF.

This rearrangement joins TRBV19 to TRBJ2-1; 8 positions agree with TRBD2. The germline V gene encodes CDR1 LNHDA and CDR2 SQIVND (reference sequence). This CDR3 is 14 amino acids long. V was clipped by 3 bases and J by 5 bases; unmatched bases: 3. The CDR3 DNA sequence: TGTGCCAGTAGTATCTTGCGGGGGGACAATGAGCAGTTCTTC. This gives the protein CASSILRGDNEQFF.

The chain combines TRBV6-1 with TRBJ2-7, with D unresolved. CDR1 is MNHNS and CDR2 is SASEGT in the germline V gene. V lost 0 bases, J lost 0 bases, and 3 bases lay in between. This CDR3 is 13 amino acids long. The CDR3 DNA sequence: TGTGCCAGCAGTGAAGCCCACTCCTACGAGCAGTACTTC. Its protein is CASSEAHSYEQYF.